This T cell receptor (beta chain) derives from a study of identical twins. Germline CDR1 is SGHRS and CDR2 is YFSETQ. CDR3 length: 16 residues. Trimming left V 4 bases short and J 7 bases short, with 20 bases between. In its sample, this clonotype was seen many times. TCRdb reprocessed the 5' RACE reads via MiXCR and lists one record per CDR3 protein. Of just under 650,000 distinct CDR3 sequences listed, less than 9% are singletons. The same specimen was also included in a second study, on yellow fever vaccine responses in identical twins.

The rearrangement links TRBV5-1 to TRBJ2-2; perhaps TRBD2 as D (5 bases). This receptor was taken from a young woman in good health. Sequences were obtained from PBMCs. The CDR3 nucleotides are TGCGCCAGCAGCCCACGGGCGGGCCGGGATGTCGGGGAGCTGTTTTTT. Residues: CASSPRAGRDVGELFF.